The 8 T cell receptor beta chains presented below share a single source sample, sequenced in a study of OX40 agonist ivuxolimab in advanced cancers. The repertoire was sequenced with immunoSEQ multiplex PCR; TCRdb's copy has only in-frame clones and lacks some. The sample includes about 44,000 clones, around 90% seen only once; the top ten take around 48%. This specimen was CD4+ or CD8+ T cells sorted from blood, taken in a trial of the OX40 agonist ivuxolimab. The receptors were gathered from an adult with an advanced solid tumor such as melanoma, head and neck, liver or kidney cancer.

The J gene is TRBJ2-7, the V gene TRBV30; the match to TRBD1 covers 7 bases. The CDR3 has 15 amino acids. The germline gives CDR1 GTSNPN, CDR2 SVGIG (reference sequence). V lost 4 bases and J lost 2; bases outside the gene matches: 11. CDR3 bases: TGTGCCTGGATTTCATCGGGACAGTTTCCCTACGAGCAGTACTTC. Encoded protein: CAWISSGQFPYEQYF.

The chain joins TRBV6-5 to TRBJ2-3; D is possibly TRBD1 (7 bases). Trimming stripped 7 bases from V and 0 bases from J, with 14 bases between. The CDR3 totals 15 residues. Germline CDR1 reads MNHEY; CDR2 reads SVGAGI. The DNA of the CDR3 is TGTGCCAGCACCCCCAGGGGGACTAGCACAGATACGCAGTATTTT. It is translated as CASTPRGTSTDTQYF.

J is TRBJ2-5 and V is TRBV13; 10 bases agree with TRBD2. The CDR3 is made up of 16 amino acids. Trimming cost V 1 base and J 5 bases; bases outside gene matches: 7. Germline CDR1 reads PRHDT; CDR2 reads FYEKMQ (reference sequence). This CDR3 is CASSLVSGGAGETQYF. DNA for the CDR3: TGTGCCAGCAGCTTAGTAAGCGGGGGGGCCGGGGAGACCCAGTACTTC.

The chain links TRBV27 to TRBJ2-5, with 8 bases fitting TRBD2. Germline lookup yields CDR1 MNHEY and CDR2 SMNVEV (reference sequence). The CDR3 extends over 12 amino acids. V lost 10 bases and J lost 5; bases outside the gene matches: 6. In nucleotides, the CDR3 is TGTGCCACCGGCCGGGGGGGCGAGACCCAGTACTTC. It is translated as CATGRGGETQYF.

This clone was seen at least ten times. V gene TRBV7-9 combines with J gene TRBJ1-1, with no clear D. Germline CDR1 SEHNR, CDR2 FQNEAQ (reference sequence). The V end lost 5 bases, the J end lost 0 bases, and 13 bases lay between the germline ends. There are 15 residues in the CDR3. CDR3 sequence: CASSVRLTMNTEAFF. DNA of the CDR3: TGTGCCAGCAGCGTTCGACTGACCATGAACACTGAAGCTTTCTTT.

This clone has a single count. V usage is TRBV2 and J usage is TRBJ1-4, with D possibly TRBD1 on 5 matching bases. The CDR3 is 14 amino acids. The germline V gene has CDR1 SNHLY and CDR2 FYNNEI. Trimming took 4 bases from V and 6 from J, leaving 12 bases between them. The CDR3 sequence: CASSVWGTDEKLFF. In nucleotides, the CDR3 is TGTGCCAGCAGTGTTTGGGGGACCGATGAAAAACTGTTTTTT.

The genes are TRBV19 and TRBJ2-2; 7 bases fit TRBD1. The CDR3 sequence is 12 residues long. J gave up 7 bases and V 11 bases, and 7 bases lay outside the gene matches. CDR1 LNHDA and CDR2 SQIVND come from the germline V gene (reference sequence). CDR3 nucleotide sequence: TGTGCCCTTACAGGGGTGGGCGGGGAGCTGTTTTTT. This translates into CALTGVGGELFF.

This chain joins TRBV4-1 and TRBJ2-7, with a weak D call TRBD1 (5 bases). Per germline, CDR1 MGHRA and CDR2 YSYEKL. This CDR3 is 15 amino acids long. V was pared by 1 base and J by 3 bases, with 13 bases between. In nucleotides, the CDR3 is TGCGCCAGCAGCCAAGCTGAGACAGCCGACTACGAGCAGTACTTC. Translation gives CASSQAETADYEQYF.